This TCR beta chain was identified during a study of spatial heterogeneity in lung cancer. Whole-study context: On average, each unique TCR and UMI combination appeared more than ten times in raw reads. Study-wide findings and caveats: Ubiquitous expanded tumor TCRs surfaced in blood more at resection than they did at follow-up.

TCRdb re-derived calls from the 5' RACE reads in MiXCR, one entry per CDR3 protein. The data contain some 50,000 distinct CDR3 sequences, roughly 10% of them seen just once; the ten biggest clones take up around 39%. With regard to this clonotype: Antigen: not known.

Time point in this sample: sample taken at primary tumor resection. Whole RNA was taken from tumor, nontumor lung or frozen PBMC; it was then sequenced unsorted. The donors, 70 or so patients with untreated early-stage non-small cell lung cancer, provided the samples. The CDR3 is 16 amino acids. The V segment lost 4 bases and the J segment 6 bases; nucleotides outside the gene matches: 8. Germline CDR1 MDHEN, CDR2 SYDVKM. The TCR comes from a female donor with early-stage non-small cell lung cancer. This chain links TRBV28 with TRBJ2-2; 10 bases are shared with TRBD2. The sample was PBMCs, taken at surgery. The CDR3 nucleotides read TGTGCCAGCAGTTCCGAAGCGGGGGGGATGGCCGGGGAGCTGTTTTTT. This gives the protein CASSSEAGGMAGELFF.